The entry below gives a single T cell receptor beta chain sequence along with its context. What it recognizes is unknown. This sample was taken from a study of cytomegalovirus exposure and HLA in healthy donors. Overall study context: Most donors, just over 80% of approximately 400 genotyped, fell in the Caucasian-associated ancestry cluster.

Donors had nominal health at sampling but likely had unrecorded immune exposures. Primers: 60 Vbeta forward and 13 Jbeta reverse. Produced via immunoSEQ multiplex PCR; TCRdb's table is partial and in-frame only. The data contain about 120,000 clones, 81% of them singletons. Study-level points and caveats: Per a prior analysis, the majority of TCR beta V segments were productive roughly 87% or roughly 30% of the time.

This CDR3 contains 17 residues. The germline V gene has CDR1 LGHNA and CDR2 YNFKEQ. The junction had 11 bases not matched to a gene; V was cut back by 0 bases and J by 6 bases. The sample taken for sequencing was PBMCs. The clonotype originates from a middle-aged woman in good health and CMV-seronegative. The V gene is TRBV4-2, the J gene TRBJ2-3; 8 bases match TRBD2. The CDR3 coding sequence is TGTGCCAGCAGCCAAGATTACCGCGGGGGGAGCAGGGATACGCAGTATTTT. Protein: CASSQDYRGGSRDTQYF.